A single TCR beta chain is shown here with its context. Original data processing: Reference gene primer amplification in the assay estimated nucleated cell counts. Assay used: immunoSEQ multiplex PCR; TCRdb lists only in-frame clones, some missing. Clone size and V and J calls were adopted from that table, with D and trimming inferred from the DNA. Seen here are roughly 130,000 clones, 90% observed once, and the top ten hold approximately 3.7%. The CDR3 has 14 amino acids. The germline V gene has CDR1 LGHDT and CDR2 YNNKEL (reference sequence). The ends lost 4 bases at V and 8 bases at J; junction bases unmatched: 10. This sample was taken from a study of blood T cell repertoires in COVID-19. For the study at large: Researchers got acute and convalescent COVID-19 samples from the United States, Italy and Spain.

The rearrangement links TRBV3-1 (or the pseudogene TRBV3-2) to TRBJ1-2; 7 bases agree with TRBD1. The sequenced sample consisted of peripheral blood. The sequence was obtained from a man between 50 and 59 years old with active COVID-19. The CDR3 reads CASSRLSTGEGYTF. The CDR3 nucleotides read TGTGCCAGCAGCCGCCTCTCTACAGGGGAGGGCTACACCTTC.